This TCR beta chain was retrieved from a study of T cells in localized non-small cell lung cancer (TCRdb year 2020). For the study in its entirety: The study examined T cell repertoires in 200 to 300 patients with early-stage NSCLC and compared tumors with uninvolved tumor-adjacent lungs. NSCLC patients had a mean age of roughly 66 years, and 129 were male and around 99 female. The cohort comprised 236 treatment-naïve NSCLC patients with resected, localized lung tumors. Broader findings and caveats from the paper: Of the top 100 tumor clones, a median of around 57 were detected in paired uninvolved adjacent lung; approximately 30 were also among that lung's top 100. Because multi-region sequencing of the tumors was not done, intratumor heterogeneity could not be ruled out. Longer overall survival was associated with higher T cell density in blood, whereas shorter survival was associated with higher clonality in adjacent lung. Since the design was exploratory, TCR variables were selected using unadjusted p-values with no false-discovery rate correction. Uninvolved tumor-adjacent lung showed the highest T cell clonality, higher than tumor, which suggests more focused antigenic responses in the uninvolved tumor-adjacent lung.

From the germline V gene (reference sequence), CDR1 is MNHNY and CDR2 is SVGAGI. V lost 2 bases and J lost 4 bases; the stretch between them is 8 bases long. The CDR3 runs 13 amino acids, cysteine and phenylalanine included. Only the CDR3 part of the read is kept: 39 bases, read in frame from the first base. A remark on this clone: The antigen it binds to is not known. No quality values exist for individual bases; no much larger clone is one base distant.

At diagnosis, tumor, uninvolved tumor-adjacent lung and peripheral blood were collected and then preserved as a mix of FFPE and fresh-frozen material. Blood samples were analyzed as peripheral blood mononuclear cells for TCR repertoire profiling. TCR beta CDR3 regions were sequenced from DNA using the immunoSEQ Assay. The study's own analysis went as follows. T cell density was computed as TCR beta template counts normalized to usable DNA estimated by amplifying housekeeping genes. Richness was estimated using the preseqR package, with extrapolation to 400,000 templates for PBMC samples and to 120,000 templates for tissue samples. Clonality was taken to be one minus Pielou's evenness. Differential abundance testing on productive amino-acid clonotypes, with a minimum total count of 5 and an alpha of 0.1, was used to identify tissue-enriched TCRs. The Jaccard Index and the Morisita Overlap Index were used to measure repertoire overlap between compartments. GLIPH grouped TCR beta CDR3s together with public tetramer-defined viral CDR3s, and a viral motif had to include at least three viral sequences and also show V-gene enrichment. TCRdb carries this immuneACCESS record with in-frame sequences only. Its versions omit some clonotypes, under half of them owing to an unresolved V gene in the studies checked, with the rest unexplained. V and J calls and clone size come straight from that table; D and trimming were deduced from the DNA. The sample table records 35,000 to 45,000 clones; around 81% of these occur just once. Under 7.5% of the sample belongs to the ten largest clones.

This TCR came from a male donor older than 55 with stage II lung adenocarcinoma. This sample comprised peripheral blood mononuclear cells, obtained before any cancer treatment. The sequence links TRBV6-6 to TRBJ2-5; the D region may be TRBD1 or TRBD2, each matching 5 bases equally. The CDR3 protein sequence reads: CASSYRDVETQYF. The nucleotide sequence reads TGTGCCAGCAGTTACAGGGACGTAGAGACCCAGTACTTC.